Reported below is one T cell receptor (beta chain). The draw of peripheral blood yielded about 9.4 milliliters from each donor. This entry comes from a study of blood T cells in healthy people across ages. The CDR3 is made up of 14 amino acids. With 6 bases clipped from V and 7 bases from J, the junction kept 13 bases outside the gene matches. Per the germline V gene, CDR1 is DFQATT and CDR2 is SNEGSKA (reference sequence). The use of a sample-barcoded 5' primer and a J-beta primer mix characterized a second PCR of roughly 6 to 12 cycles. Each of the cDNA molecules was tagged by a template-switch adaptor with 12 random nucleotides. From the 5' RACE reads, TCRdb called clonotypes with MiXCR, one entry per CDR3 protein. The data show 1 million or so distinct CDR3 sequences, around 27% seen once. The same data also went into a second study, on T cells of mothers and their children. From that study: Sample barcodes and 2-4 random nucleotides came from the second PCR's M1S primer.

This TCR was sampled from a girl aged 2 to 9 in good health. Sequences were obtained from blood. V and J are TRBV20-1 and TRBJ2-7; 9 bases line up with TRBD2. The CDR3 nucleotides are TGCAGTGCCGCTTGGGGACTAGCAGTTGAGGAGCAGTACTTC. It codes for CSAAWGLAVEEQYF.